Given below is one TCR beta chain in context. Its antigen remains unknown. Time point given: week 35, safety follow-up. Doses consisted of 300 ug of mutant IDH1 20-mer peptide each, paired with topical imiquimod. This record comes from a study of a mutant IDH1 vaccine in newly diagnosed glioma. Looking at the study overall: Investigators started vaccination 4-6 weeks after radiotherapy alone, or with temozolomide cycles. The treated population exhibited a male proportion of about 60%, a female proportion of 37.5%, and a mean age of around 40 years.

Study-level findings and limits: Vaccine-induced responses were seen in roughly 93% of patients, spanning several MHC alleles.

The repertoire was sequenced with immunoSEQ multiplex PCR; TCRdb's copy has only in-frame clones and lacks some. The data show tens of thousands of clones, 81% seen once. There are 13 residues in the CDR3. Trimming cost V 5 bases and J 1 base, with 5 bases left between them. In germline, CDR1 is KGHSH, CDR2 LQKENI. The sequence was collected from a woman aged 40 to 50 with glioma. Some clones in this sample may be carry-over from other donors' samples. Here the sequenced sample was PBMCs, taken from a glioma patient whose treatment included an IDH1 peptide vaccine. V is TRBV18 and J is TRBJ1-4, with D possibly matching TRBD1 (5 bases). CDR3 amino acids: CASSGGTNEKLFF. CDR3 DNA: TGTGCCAGCTCAGGGGGAACTAATGAAAAACTGTTTTTT.